This T cell receptor (beta chain) was observed in a study of cytomegalovirus exposure and HLA in healthy donors (dated by TCRdb to 2017 to 2019). Notes on the research overall: According to a later analysis, the roughly 130 validation repertoires were produced on the same platform as the 666 repertoires of the first cohort. The study aimed to test whether signatures of past pathogen exposure could be identified by cataloging public T cell receptors. Along with the roughly 710-subject first cohort, a separate validation cohort of about 110 different subjects was used. The study combined high-throughput TCR immunosequencing, statistical association of individual TCRs with disease status, and machine learning to predict cytomegalovirus infection status. What the study reported, not specific to this receptor: A later analysis found that TCRs clustered in the first cohort also tended to co-occur in the approximately 120 validation repertoires, with roughly 95% of cluster scores above 0. While some public TCRs were present in many individuals, most TCR sequences turned up only very rarely across donors. The authors suggested that the approach could potentially be extended to other disease states and immunological phenotypes. In both the original and validation cohorts, the classifier was reported to diagnose cytomegalovirus status with high specificity and sensitivity. All 120 or so repertoires were used to score co-occurrence in the validation cohort in a later analysis, because that analysis had no HLA typing for the cohort. In vitro tests confirmed that a few of the cytomegalovirus-associated TCR beta chains recognize cytomegalovirus antigens. The study listed 170 or so TCR beta chains as associated with cytomegalovirus.

The donors were included in the validation cohort of over a hundred subjects, a group kept apart from the roughly 610-subject first cohort. V was cut back by 0 bases and J by 2 bases, leaving a gap of 7 bases between them. Including the terminal cysteine and phenylalanine, the CDR3 comprises 14 residues. CDR3 DNA only is kept here, 42 bases in frame from base 1. The germline V gene (reference sequence) gives CDR1 as SGHNT and CDR2 as YYREEE. In its sample, this clone was seen once. There is no known antigen for this receptor. No quality values exist for individual bases; no much larger clone is one base distant. The library was prepared using the immunoSEQ multiplex PCR assay. The study's own analysis went as follows. A statistical classification framework was built for diagnosing cytomegalovirus status from the catalog of TCR beta chain sequences. The clones in this table, taken by TCRdb from immuneACCESS, are in-frame only. Not every clone is retained; where verified, under half of the shortfall comes from an unresolved V gene, and the cause of the rest is unknown. That table furnishes V, J and clone size, whereas the DNA furnished D and trimming. For this sample there are 350,000 or so clones; 75% to 90% appear just once. The top ten constitute approximately 0.84% of the sample.

The sequencing sample was made of PBMCs. The chain uses TRBV5-4 and TRBJ2-3; a tentative D match to TRBD2 spans 6 bases. The TCR originated in a woman in her late teens or twenties in good health and CMV-seronegative. The CDR3 is CASSLELATDTQYF. The DNA sequence is given as TGTGCCAGCAGCTTGGAACTAGCCACAGATACGCAGTATTTT. Here the CDR3 is joined to the reference TRBV5-4 and TRBJ2-3 genes, and the full variable domain is: ETGVTQSPTHLIKTRGQQVTLRCSSQSGHNTVSWYQQALGQGPQFIFQYYREEENGRGNFPPRFSGLQFPNYSSELNVNALELDDSALYLCASSLELATDTQYFGPGTRLTVL.